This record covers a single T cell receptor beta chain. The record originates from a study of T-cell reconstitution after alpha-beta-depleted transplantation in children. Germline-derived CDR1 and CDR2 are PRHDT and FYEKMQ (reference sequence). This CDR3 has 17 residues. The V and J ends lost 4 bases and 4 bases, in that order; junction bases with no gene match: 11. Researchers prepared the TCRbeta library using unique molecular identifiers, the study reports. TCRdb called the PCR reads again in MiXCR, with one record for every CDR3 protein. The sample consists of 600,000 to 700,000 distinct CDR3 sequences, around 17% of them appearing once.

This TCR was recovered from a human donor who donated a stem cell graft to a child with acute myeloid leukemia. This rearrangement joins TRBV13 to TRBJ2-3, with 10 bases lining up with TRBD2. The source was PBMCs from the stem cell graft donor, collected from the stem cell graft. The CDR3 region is CASSSRGSGGAADTQYF. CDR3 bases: TGTGCCAGCAGCTCTAGAGGGAGCGGGGGGGCTGCAGATACGCAGTATTTT. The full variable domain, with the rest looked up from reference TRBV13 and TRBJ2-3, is AAGVIQSPRHLIKEKRETATLKCYPIPRHDTVYWYQQGPGQDPQFLISFYEKMQSDKGSIPDRFSAQQFSDYHSELNMSSLELGDSALYFCASSSRGSGGAADTQYFGPGTRLTVL.